This entry is about one TCR beta chain. Its antigen is unknown. The sample comes from a study of beta chain features in type 1 diabetes. CDR1 and CDR2 from the germline V gene are SGHNT and YYREEE (reference sequence). The CDR3 consists of 13 residues. With V trimmed by 5 bases and J by 3 bases, 3 bases remained unmatched. General study points: The question left open here concerned HLA type influencing TCRB rearrangement. In the patient group, naive, central memory and Treg TCRB repertoires seemed more alike than in the healthy donor group. Among all four CD4+ subsets, Type 1 diabetes patients had TCRB CDR3s that were moderately but significantly shorter.

The isolated RNA, all of it, was reverse transcribed, so expressed TCRB transcripts were what got sequenced. Measured with immunoSEQ multiplex PCR; TCRdb has only the in-frame clones, and not every one. The table includes about 660,000 clones, over 12% detected once. This sequence joins TRBV5-4 and TRBJ1-2; 8 bases agree with TRBD1. This clonotype was sampled from a man younger than 35 with type 1 diabetes. The sample consisted of naive CD4+ T cells from blood. In DNA, the CDR3 is TGTGCCAGCAGGCCAGGGGGCTACTATGGCTACACCTTC. Its translation is CASRPGGYYGYTF.